The source of this T cell receptor (beta chain) is a study of regulatory T cells in long-lasting Graves disease. Relying on iRepertoire HTBI primers and Arm-PCR of CDR3 regions, the team built TCR beta libraries. TCRdb independently ran MiXCR on the multiplex PCR reads; one entry per CDR3 protein. There are 400,000 to 500,000 distinct CDR3 sequences in the sample; 13% to 15% occur only once, and approximately 19% lies in the top ten. This clonotype was counted at least ten times. Time point reported: newly diagnosed GD, antithyroid drugs for less than 3 months. Generation of the TCR library employed RNA extracted from PBMCs. These data were also filed under a second study, of T cells in Graves' hyperthyroidism and ophthalmopathy.

The source material was peripheral blood mononuclear cells (PBMCs), sampled at new diagnosis, from a patient treated with antithyroid drugs. This TCR derives from a woman aged 45 to 65 with Graves disease.

The CDR3 coding sequence is TGTGCCAGCACCATAGGCCGGGACATTAAGTACGAGCAGTACTTC. Amino acids: CASTIGRDIKYEQYF. This chain connects TRBV2 to TRBJ2-7, with a tentative D call TRBD1 (6 bases). Germline loops: CDR1 SNHLY, CDR2 FYNNEI. The CDR3 has 15 amino acids. Trimming stripped 7 bases from V and 4 bases from J, with 20 bases between.